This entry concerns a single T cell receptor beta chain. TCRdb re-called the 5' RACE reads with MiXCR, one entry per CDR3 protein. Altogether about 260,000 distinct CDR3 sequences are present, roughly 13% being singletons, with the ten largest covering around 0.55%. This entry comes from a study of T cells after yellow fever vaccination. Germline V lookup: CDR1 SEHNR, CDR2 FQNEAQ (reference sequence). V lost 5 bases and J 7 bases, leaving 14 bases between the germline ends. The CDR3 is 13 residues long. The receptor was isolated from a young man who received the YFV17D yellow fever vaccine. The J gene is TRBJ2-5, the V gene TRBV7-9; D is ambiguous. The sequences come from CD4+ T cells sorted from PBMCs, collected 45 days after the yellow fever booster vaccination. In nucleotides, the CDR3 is TGTGCCAGCAGCGAAGCCGAAGCAGGGACCCAGTACTTC. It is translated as CASSEAEAGTQYF.